This T cell receptor (beta chain) was documented in a study of OX40 agonist ivuxolimab in advanced cancers. The wider study: At 82.7% male, the cohort had a mean age of about 60 years, ranging from roughly 20 to 79.

Here immunoSEQ multiplex PCR was the method, and the copy in TCRdb shows in-frame clones only, minus some. This sample has tens of thousands of clones, with around four fifths found just once. The V and J ends lost 10 bases and 9 bases respectively, with 19 bases between them. Germline V gene sequence: CDR1 LNHDA, CDR2 SQIVND (reference sequence). The CDR3 runs to 13 residues. The chain combines TRBV19 with TRBJ1-5; a possible D gene is TRBD1 (5 bases). The specimen was CD4+ or CD8+ T cells sorted from blood, collected in a trial of the OX40 agonist ivuxolimab. This TCR derives from an adult with an advanced solid tumor such as melanoma, head and neck, liver or kidney cancer. CDR3 protein: CATFGPRGRPQHF. The CDR3 nucleotides are TGTGCCACCTTTGGGCCGAGGGGCCGGCCCCAGCATTTT.